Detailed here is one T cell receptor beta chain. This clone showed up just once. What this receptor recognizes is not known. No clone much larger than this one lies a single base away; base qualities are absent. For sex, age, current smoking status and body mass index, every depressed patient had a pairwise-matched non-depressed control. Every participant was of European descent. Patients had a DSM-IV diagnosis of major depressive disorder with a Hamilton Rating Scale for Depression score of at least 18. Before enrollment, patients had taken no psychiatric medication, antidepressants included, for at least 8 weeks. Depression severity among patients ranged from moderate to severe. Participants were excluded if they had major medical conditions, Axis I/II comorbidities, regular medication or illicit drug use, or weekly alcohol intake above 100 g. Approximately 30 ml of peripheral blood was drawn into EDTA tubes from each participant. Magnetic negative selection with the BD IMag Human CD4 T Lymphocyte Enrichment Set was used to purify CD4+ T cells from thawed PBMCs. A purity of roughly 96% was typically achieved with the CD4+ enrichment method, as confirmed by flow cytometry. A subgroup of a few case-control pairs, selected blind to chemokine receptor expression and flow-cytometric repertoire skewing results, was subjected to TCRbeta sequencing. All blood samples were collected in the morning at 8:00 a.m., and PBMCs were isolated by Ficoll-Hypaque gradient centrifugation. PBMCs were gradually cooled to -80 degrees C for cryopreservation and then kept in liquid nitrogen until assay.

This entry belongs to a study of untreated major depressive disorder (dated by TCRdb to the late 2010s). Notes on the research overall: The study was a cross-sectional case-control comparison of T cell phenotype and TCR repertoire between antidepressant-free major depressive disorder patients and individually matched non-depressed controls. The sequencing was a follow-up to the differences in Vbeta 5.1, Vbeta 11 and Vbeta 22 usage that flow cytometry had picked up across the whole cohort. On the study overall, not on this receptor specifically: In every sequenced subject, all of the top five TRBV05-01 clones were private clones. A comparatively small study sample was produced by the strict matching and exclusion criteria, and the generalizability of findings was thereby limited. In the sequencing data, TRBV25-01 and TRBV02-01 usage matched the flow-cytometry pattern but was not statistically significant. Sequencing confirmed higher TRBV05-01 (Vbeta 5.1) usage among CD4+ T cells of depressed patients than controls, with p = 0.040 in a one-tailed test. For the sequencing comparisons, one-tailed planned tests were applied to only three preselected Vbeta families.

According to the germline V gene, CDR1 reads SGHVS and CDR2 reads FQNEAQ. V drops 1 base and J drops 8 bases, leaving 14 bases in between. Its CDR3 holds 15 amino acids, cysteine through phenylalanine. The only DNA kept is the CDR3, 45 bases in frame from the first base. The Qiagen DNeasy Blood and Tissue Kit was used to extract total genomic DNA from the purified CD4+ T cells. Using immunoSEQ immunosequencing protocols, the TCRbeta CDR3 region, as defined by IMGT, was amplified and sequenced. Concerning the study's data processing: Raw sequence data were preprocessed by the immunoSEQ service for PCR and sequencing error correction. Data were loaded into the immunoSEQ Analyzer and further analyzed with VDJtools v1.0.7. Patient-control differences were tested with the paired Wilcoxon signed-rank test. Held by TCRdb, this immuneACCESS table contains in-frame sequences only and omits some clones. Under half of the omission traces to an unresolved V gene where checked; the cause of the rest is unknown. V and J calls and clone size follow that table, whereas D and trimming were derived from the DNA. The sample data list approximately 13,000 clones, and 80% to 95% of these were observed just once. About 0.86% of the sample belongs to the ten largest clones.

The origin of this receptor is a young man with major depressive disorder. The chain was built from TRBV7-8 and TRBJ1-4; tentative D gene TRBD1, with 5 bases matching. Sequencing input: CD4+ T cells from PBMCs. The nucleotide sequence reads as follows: TGTGCCAGCAGCTTAGGTGGGGGTGTGAGGGAAAAACTGTTTTTT. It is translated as CASSLGGGVREKLFF.